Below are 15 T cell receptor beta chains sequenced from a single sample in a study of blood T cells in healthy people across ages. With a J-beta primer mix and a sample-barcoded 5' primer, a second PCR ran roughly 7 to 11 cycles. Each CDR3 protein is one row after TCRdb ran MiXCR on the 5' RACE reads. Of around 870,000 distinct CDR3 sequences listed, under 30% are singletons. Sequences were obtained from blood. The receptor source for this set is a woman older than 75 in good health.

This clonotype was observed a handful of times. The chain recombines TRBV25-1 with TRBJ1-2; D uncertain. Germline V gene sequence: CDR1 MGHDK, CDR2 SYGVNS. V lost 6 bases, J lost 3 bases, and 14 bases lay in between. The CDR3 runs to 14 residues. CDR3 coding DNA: TGTGCCAGCAGAAGGGAGGGCTCGGACTATGGCTACACCTTC. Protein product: CASRREGSDYGYTF.

The CDR3: CASSEAWGFPNQPQHF. CDR3 nucleotide sequence: TGTGCCAGCAGTGAAGCCTGGGGTTTCCCTAATCAGCCCCAGCATTTT. The chain couples TRBV6-1 to TRBJ1-5; D gene uncertain. The CDR3 is 16 amino acids. The germline gives CDR1 MNHNS, CDR2 SASEGT. V was cut by 0 bases and J by 4 bases, with 13 bases left in between.

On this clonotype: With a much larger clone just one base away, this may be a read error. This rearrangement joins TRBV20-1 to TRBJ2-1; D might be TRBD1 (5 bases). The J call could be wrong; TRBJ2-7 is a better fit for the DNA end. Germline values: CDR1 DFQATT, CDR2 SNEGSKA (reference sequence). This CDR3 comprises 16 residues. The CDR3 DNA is TGCAGTGCTAGAGATTCGTGGGGCAGCTCCTACAATGAGCAGTACTTC. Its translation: CSARDSWGSSYNEQYF.

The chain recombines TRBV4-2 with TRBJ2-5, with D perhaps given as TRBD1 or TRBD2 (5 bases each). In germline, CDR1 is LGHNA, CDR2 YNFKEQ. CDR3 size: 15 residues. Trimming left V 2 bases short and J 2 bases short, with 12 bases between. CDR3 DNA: TGTGCCAGCAGCCAACCCATATGGGGGCAAGAGACCCAGTACTTC. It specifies CASSQPIWGQETQYF.

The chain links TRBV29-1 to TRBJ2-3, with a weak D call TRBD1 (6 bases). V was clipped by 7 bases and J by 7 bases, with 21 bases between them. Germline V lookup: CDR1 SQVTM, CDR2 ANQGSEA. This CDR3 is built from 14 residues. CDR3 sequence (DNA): TGCAGCGGCGTCAATTGGACAGAATCTTATACGCAGTATTTT. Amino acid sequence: CSGVNWTESYTQYF.

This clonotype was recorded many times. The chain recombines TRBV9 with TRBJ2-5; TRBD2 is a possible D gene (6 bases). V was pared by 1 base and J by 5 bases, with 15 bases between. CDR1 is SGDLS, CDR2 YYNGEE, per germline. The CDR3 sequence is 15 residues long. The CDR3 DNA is TGTGCCAGCAGCGTATCGGGCAACCGGGAGGAGACCCAGTACTTC. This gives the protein CASSVSGNREETQYF.

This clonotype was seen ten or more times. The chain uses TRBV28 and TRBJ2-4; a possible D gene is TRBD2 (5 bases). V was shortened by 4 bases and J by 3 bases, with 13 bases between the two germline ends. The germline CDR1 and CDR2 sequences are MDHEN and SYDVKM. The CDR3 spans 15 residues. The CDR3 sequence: CASSSGSGGKNIQYF. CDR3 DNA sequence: TGTGCCAGCAGTTCTGGGAGCGGAGGCAAAAACATTCAGTACTTC.

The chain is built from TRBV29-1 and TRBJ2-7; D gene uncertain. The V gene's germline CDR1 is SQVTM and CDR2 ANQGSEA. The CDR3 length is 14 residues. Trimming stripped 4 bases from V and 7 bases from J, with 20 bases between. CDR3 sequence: CSVARDRTAGEQYF. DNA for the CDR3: TGCAGCGTTGCGCGAGACCGAACAGCTGGGGAGCAGTACTTC.

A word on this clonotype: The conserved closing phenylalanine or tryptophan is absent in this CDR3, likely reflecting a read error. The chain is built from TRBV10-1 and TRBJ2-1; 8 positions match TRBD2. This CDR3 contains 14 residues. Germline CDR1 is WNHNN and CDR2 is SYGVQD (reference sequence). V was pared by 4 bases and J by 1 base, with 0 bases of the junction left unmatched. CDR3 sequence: CASSAGGSYNEQFC. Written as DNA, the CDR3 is TGCGCCAGCAGTGCGGGGGGGTCCTACAATGAGCAGTTCTGC.

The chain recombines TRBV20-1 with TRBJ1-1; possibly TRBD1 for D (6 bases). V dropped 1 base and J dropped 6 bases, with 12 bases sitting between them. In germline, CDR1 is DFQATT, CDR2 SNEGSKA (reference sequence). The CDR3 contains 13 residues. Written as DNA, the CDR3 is TGCAGTGCTAGAGGACAGGTAGAGGCTGAAGCTTTCTTT. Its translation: CSARGQVEAEAFF.

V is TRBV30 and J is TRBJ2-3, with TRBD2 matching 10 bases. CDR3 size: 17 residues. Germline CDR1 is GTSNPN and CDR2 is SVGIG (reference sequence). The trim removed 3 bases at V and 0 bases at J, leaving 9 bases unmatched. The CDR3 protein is CAWRRASGGLSTDTQYF. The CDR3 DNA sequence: TGTGCCTGGAGACGCGCTAGCGGGGGTCTTAGCACAGATACGCAGTATTTT.

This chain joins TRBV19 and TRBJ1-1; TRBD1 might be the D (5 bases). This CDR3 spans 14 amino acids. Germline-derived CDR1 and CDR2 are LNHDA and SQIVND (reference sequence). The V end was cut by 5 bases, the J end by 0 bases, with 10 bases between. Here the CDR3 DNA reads TGTGCCAGTAGTCCCGCGGGGCTGAACACTGAAGCTTTCTTT. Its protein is CASSPAGLNTEAFF.

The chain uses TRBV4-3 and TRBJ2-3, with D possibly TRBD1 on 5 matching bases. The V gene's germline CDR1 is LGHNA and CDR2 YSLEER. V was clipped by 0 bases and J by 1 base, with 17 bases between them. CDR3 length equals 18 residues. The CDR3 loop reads CASSQDRETVLGTDTQYF. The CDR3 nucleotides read TGCGCCAGCAGCCAAGATCGAGAGACAGTGCTGGGCACAGATACGCAGTATTTT.

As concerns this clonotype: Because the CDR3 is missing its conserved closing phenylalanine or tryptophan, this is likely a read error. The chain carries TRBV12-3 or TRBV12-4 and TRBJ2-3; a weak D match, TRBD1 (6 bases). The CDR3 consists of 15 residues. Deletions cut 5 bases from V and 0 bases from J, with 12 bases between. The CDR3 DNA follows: TGTGCCAGCAGTGACCGGGACAATAGCACAGATACGCAGTATTCC. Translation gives CASSDRDNSTDTQYS.

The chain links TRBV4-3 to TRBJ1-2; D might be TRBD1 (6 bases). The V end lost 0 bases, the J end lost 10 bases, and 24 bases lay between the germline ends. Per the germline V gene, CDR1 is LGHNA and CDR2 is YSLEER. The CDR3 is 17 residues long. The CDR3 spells CASSQDTNPTGNDDYTF. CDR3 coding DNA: TGCGCCAGCAGCCAAGATACAAACCCTACAGGGAATGATGACTACACCTTC.